The 6 T cell receptor beta chains below were found in one sample sequenced in a study of OX40 agonist ivuxolimab in advanced cancers. TCRdb keeps only in-frame clones here, not all; method: immunoSEQ multiplex PCR. The sample includes 60,000 to 85,000 clones, around four fifths of them seen just once. Material: CD4+ or CD8+ T cells sorted from blood, obtained in a trial of the OX40 agonist ivuxolimab. The origin of the receptors is an adult with an advanced solid tumor such as melanoma, head and neck, liver or kidney cancer.

The rearrangement joins TRBV19 to TRBJ1-1, with 11 bases identical to TRBD1. Germline-derived CDR1 and CDR2 are LNHDA and SQIVND (reference sequence). J lost 4 bases, V lost 6 bases, and 1 base had no gene match. This CDR3 is 13 amino acids long. The CDR3 sequence: CASRGTGGTEAFF. The CDR3 DNA sequence: TGTGCCAGTAGGGGGACAGGGGGCACTGAAGCTTTCTTT. Together with reference TRBV19 and TRBJ1-1, the CDR3 gives the full variable domain: DGGITQSPKYLFRKEGQNVTLSCEQNLNHDAMYWYRQDPGQGLRLIYYSQIVNDFQKGDIAEGYSVSREKKESFPLTVTSAQKNPTAFYLCASRGTGGTEAFFGQGTRLTVV.

The chain carries TRBV14 and TRBJ2-4, with TRBD1 as a possible D gene (5 bases). This CDR3 spans 14 amino acids. V lost 1 base, J lost 6 bases, and 10 bases lay in between. Germline CDR1 is SGHDN and CDR2 is FVKESK. The CDR3 is CASSQGQTRNIQYF. The CDR3, as DNA: TGTGCCAGCAGCCAAGGACAGACGAGAAACATTCAGTACTTC.

This clone was picked up a small number of times. This sequence joins TRBV6-1 and TRBJ2-7; 14 nucleotides match TRBD2. From germline, CDR1 is MNHNS and CDR2 SASEGT. V dropped 1 base and J dropped 5; count of bases not matched to a gene: 7. CDR3 length: 17 amino acids. CDR3: CASSEVTSGRARNEQYF. CDR3 nucleotides: TGTGCCAGCAGTGAAGTGACTAGCGGGAGGGCCCGGAACGAGCAGTACTTC.

In the case of this clone: One end of the junction varies from germline; a read error may be responsible. The V gene is TRBV10-3, the J gene TRBJ2-3; 8 nucleotides align to TRBD1. Per germline, CDR1 ENHRY and CDR2 SYGVKD. The CDR3 is 15 residues long. As DNA, the CDR3 is TGTGCCTTCAGGCCAGGACAGGGAGACACAGATACGCAGTATTTT. Translating gives CAFRPGQGDTDTQYF.

This clone has a single count. This sequence joins TRBV7-2 and TRBJ1-2; the D is unclear. Germline-derived CDR1 and CDR2 are SGHTA and FQGNSA. Deletions cut 5 bases from V and 4 bases from J, with 11 bases between. This CDR3 has 13 residues. CDR3 coding DNA: TGTGCCAGCAGCGCTGGACGGGGCTATGGCTACACCTTC. This codes for CASSAGRGYGYTF.

The chain recombines TRBV5-1 with TRBJ2-5; TRBD1 matches 12 bases. The CDR3 is 16 amino acids. CDR1 is SGHRS and CDR2 is YFSETQ in the germline V gene. J lost 5 bases, V lost 0 bases, and 5 bases had no gene match. CDR3 nucleotide sequence: TGCGCCAGCAGCTTGGCCGGGGGACAGGGGGCTGAGACCCAGTACTTC. Its protein is CASSLAGGQGAETQYF.